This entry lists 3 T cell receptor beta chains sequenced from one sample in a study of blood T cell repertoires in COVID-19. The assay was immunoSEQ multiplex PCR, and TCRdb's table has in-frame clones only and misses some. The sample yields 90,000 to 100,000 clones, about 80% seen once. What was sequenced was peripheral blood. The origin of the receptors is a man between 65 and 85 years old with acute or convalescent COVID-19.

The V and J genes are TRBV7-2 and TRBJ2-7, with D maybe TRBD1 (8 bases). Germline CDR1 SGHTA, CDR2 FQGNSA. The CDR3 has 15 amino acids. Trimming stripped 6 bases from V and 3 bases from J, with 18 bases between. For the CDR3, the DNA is TGTGCCAGCAGACCACAGGGGGGGGACCTCTACGAGCAGTACTTC. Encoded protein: CASRPQGGDLYEQYF. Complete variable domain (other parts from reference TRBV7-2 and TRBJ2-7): GAGVSQSPSNKVTEKGKDVELRCDPISGHTALYWYRQSLGQGLEFLIYFQGNSAPDKSGLPSDRFSAERTGGSVSTLTIQRTQQEDSAVYLCASRPQGGDLYEQYFGPGTRLTVT.

The CDR3 nucleotides are TGTGCCAGTAGTATAACCCCCTCCGGAACGGGGGGCTACACCTTC. Its translation is CASSITPSGTGGYTF. V and J are TRBV19 and TRBJ1-2; no definite D call. The CDR3 extends over 15 amino acids. V was pared by 2 bases and J by 8 bases, with 18 bases between. Germline CDR1 reads LNHDA; CDR2 reads SQIVND (reference sequence).

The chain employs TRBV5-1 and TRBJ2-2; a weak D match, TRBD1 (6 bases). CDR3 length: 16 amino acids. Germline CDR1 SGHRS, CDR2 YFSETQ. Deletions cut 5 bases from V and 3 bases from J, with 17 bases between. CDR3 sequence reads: CASRQNTGLDTGELFF. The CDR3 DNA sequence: TGCGCCAGCAGGCAAAACACAGGGTTGGACACCGGGGAGCTGTTTTTT.